The entry below gives a single T cell receptor (beta chain) sequence along with its context. In the study's own analysis: How many nucleated cells were present was estimated from reference gene primer amplification. Clones were sequenced by immunoSEQ multiplex PCR, and TCRdb holds only the in-frame ones, with some missing. V and J calls and clone size are copied from that table; D and trimming were computed from the DNA. In the table there are 200,000 to 250,000 clones, approximately 81% of which are singletons. The data belong to a study of blood T cell repertoires in COVID-19. Trimming removed 0 bases from V and 1 base from J, with 6 bases in between. The CDR3 covers 14 residues. Germline V gives CDR1 WNHNN, CDR2 SYGVQD (reference sequence).

The V gene is TRBV10-1, the J gene TRBJ1-1; a possible D gene is TRBD1 (5 bases). The receptor's source is a man aged 30-40 years with active or convalescent COVID-19. Sequencing was carried out using peripheral blood. The CDR3, as DNA: TGCGCCAGCAGTGAGTCTAGGGGGAACACTGAAGCTTTCTTT. Protein sequence: CASSESRGNTEAFF.